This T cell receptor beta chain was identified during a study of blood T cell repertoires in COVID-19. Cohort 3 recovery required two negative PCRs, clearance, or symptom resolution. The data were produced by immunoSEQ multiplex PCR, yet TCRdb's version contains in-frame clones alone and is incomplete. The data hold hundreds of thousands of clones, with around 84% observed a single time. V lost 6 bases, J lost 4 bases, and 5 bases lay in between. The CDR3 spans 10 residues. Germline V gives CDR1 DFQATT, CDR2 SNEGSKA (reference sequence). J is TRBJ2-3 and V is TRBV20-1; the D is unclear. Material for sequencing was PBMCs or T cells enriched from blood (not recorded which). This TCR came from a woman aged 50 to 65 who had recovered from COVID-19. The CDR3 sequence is CSASPDTQYF. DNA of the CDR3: TGCAGTGCAAGCCCAGATACGCAGTATTTT.